The next 14 T cell receptor beta chains were all read from a single sample in a study of cytomegalovirus exposure and HLA in healthy donors. Use of 60 Vbeta and 13 Jbeta primers characterized the PCR. TCRdb keeps only in-frame clones here, not all; method: immunoSEQ multiplex PCR. Of 150,000 or so clones listed, 70% to 80% are singletons. The specimen was PBMCs. These TCRs come from a man aged 25-40 years in good health and CMV-seropositive.

The chain carries TRBV6-1 and TRBJ2-6, with D unresolved. CDR1 is MNHNS and CDR2 is SASEGT in the germline V gene. The V end lost 2 bases, the J end lost 3 bases, and 2 bases lay between the germline ends. The CDR3 loop spans 13 amino acids. Here the CDR3 DNA reads TGTGCCAGCAGTGAACATGGGGCCAACGTCCTGACTTTC. Translation gives CASSEHGANVLTF.

The chain carries TRBV5-5 and TRBJ2-2, with D possibly TRBD1 on 6 matching bases. This CDR3 spans 15 amino acids. Per germline, CDR1 SGHKS and CDR2 YYEKEE (reference sequence). V lost 0 bases, J lost 6 bases, and 12 bases lay in between. Here the CDR3 DNA reads TGTGCCAGCAGCTTGGACCCCAACAGGGCCGGGGAGCTGTTTTTT. Its translation is CASSLDPNRAGELFF.

This chain joins TRBV7-9 and TRBJ2-1; 7 bases match TRBD1. J was trimmed by 6 bases and V by 1 base; bases with no gene match: 15. The CDR3 contains 18 residues. The germline CDR1 and CDR2 sequences are SEHNR and FQNEAQ (reference sequence). In DNA form, the CDR3 reads TGTGCCAGCAGCTTAGGGCGAAAGGCCGGGACAGTGACCAATGAGCAGTTCTTC. This translates into CASSLGRKAGTVTNEQFF. The complete variable domain, with remaining parts taken from reference TRBV7-9 and TRBJ2-1, reads DTGVSQNPRHKITKRGQNVTFRCDPISEHNRLYWYRQTLGQGPEFLTYFQNEAQLEKSRLLSDRFSAERPKGSFSTLEIQRTEQGDSAMYLCASSLGRKAGTVTNEQFFGPGTRLTVL.

DNA of the CDR3: TGTGCCAGCGTCAAGGGGTTGGGCTATCAGCCCCAGCATTTT. Translated, it gives CASVKGLGYQPQHF. This chain uses TRBV28 with TRBJ1-5, with D perhaps TRBD1 (5 bases). CDR1 is MDHEN and CDR2 is SYDVKM in the germline V gene. This CDR3 is 14 amino acids long. V was shortened by 8 bases and J by 5 bases, with 16 bases between the two germline ends.

The chain joins TRBV28 to TRBJ1-5; maybe TRBD1 (6 bases). This CDR3 spans 15 amino acids. The germline CDR1 and CDR2 sequences are MDHEN and SYDVKM. V was clipped by 4 bases and J by 3 bases, with 13 bases between them. The CDR3 loop reads CASSSGQINNQPQHF. CDR3 in DNA: TGTGCCAGCAGTTCTGGACAGATTAACAATCAGCCCCAGCATTTT.

This clone showed up many times. The genes are TRBV5-4 and TRBJ1-1; TRBD1 matches at 8 bases. There are 15 residues in the CDR3. The V segment lost 3 bases and the J segment 1 base; nucleotides outside the gene matches: 5. Germline V gene lookup returns CDR1 SGHNT and CDR2 YYREEE (reference sequence). CDR3 region: CASSSAGTGNTEAFF. In DNA, the CDR3 is TGTGCCAGCAGCTCTGCGGGGACAGGGAACACTGAAGCTTTCTTT.

The gene calls are TRBV30 and TRBJ1-2, with D unclear. With 1 base removed from V and 8 bases from J, the gap between germline ends came to 17 bases. CDR1 is GTSNPN and CDR2 is SVGIG in the germline V gene (reference sequence). The CDR3 totals 14 residues. Here the CDR3 reads CAWSAIRTGAGYTF. The CDR3 region has the DNA TGTGCCTGGAGTGCCATTCGCACGGGTGCGGGCTACACCTTC.

The rearrangement uses TRBV11-3 and TRBJ2-1, with unresolved D. Germline V CDR1 and CDR2: SGHNT, YENEEA. This CDR3 has 13 amino acids. The germline V and J ends were trimmed by 5 bases and 2 bases, with 7 bases remaining between them. The CDR3 coding sequence is TGTGCCAGCAGCCTCTCGGCCTACAATGAGCAGTTCTTC. It translates to CASSLSAYNEQFF.

This sequence joins TRBV6-6 and TRBJ1-2; TRBD1 aligns across 10 bases. Germline V CDR1 and CDR2: MNHNY, SVGAGI (reference sequence). The junction had 8 bases not matched to a gene; V was cut back by 6 bases and J by 1 base. The CDR3 totals 16 residues. The CDR3 DNA reads as TGTGCCAGCAGAACCGGGACAGGGGCTCATAACTATGGCTACACCTTC. Translation gives CASRTGTGAHNYGYTF.

Regarding this clone: One end of the junction is discordant with germline, which a read error may explain. The chain couples TRBV5-8 to TRBJ2-7, with D maybe TRBD1 (6 bases). Germline values: CDR1 SGHTS, CDR2 YDEGEE. This CDR3 has 11 amino acids. CDR3 amino acids: CASSRHREKNF. CDR3 sequence (DNA): TGTGCCAGCAGCCGGCACAGGGAGAAGAACTTC.

This clone was picked up a small number of times. The J gene is TRBJ2-6, the V gene TRBV6-5; weak D call: TRBD1 (5 bases). The V end lost 6 bases, the J end lost 2 bases, and 8 bases lay between the germline ends. Germline V gives CDR1 MNHEY, CDR2 SVGAGI. The CDR3 spans 14 residues. Here the CDR3 DNA reads TGTGCCAGCAGGCAGGGCGCTGGGGCCAACGTCCTGACTTTC. Residues: CASRQGAGANVLTF.

The chain carries TRBV18 and TRBJ2-7; 10 nucleotides line up with TRBD1. Germline CDR1 is KGHSH and CDR2 is LQKENI. Germline trimming cut 3 bases from V and 4 bases from J; bases unmatched to any gene: 6. CDR3 size: 15 residues. CDR3 sequence reads: CASSPGQGIGYEQYF. The DNA of the CDR3 is TGTGCCAGCTCACCGGGACAGGGGATCGGATACGAGCAGTACTTC. Full variable domain (outside the CDR3, taken from reference TRBV18 and TRBJ2-7): NAGVMQNPRHLVRRRGQEARLRCSPMKGHSHVYWYRQLPEEGLKFMVYLQKENIIDESGMPKERFSAEFPKEGPSILRIQQVVRGDSAAYFCASSPGQGIGYEQYFGPGTRLTVT.

V and J are TRBV10-3 and TRBJ2-2; 7 bases are a match to TRBD2. This CDR3 spans 16 amino acids. Germline V gene sequence: CDR1 ENHRY, CDR2 SYGVKD. V lost 4 bases to trimming and J lost 11 bases; unmatched junction nucleotides: 16. The chain's CDR3 is CAISGYEGLQDVELFF. The CDR3 DNA is TGTGCCATCAGTGGCTATGAGGGACTACAGGACGTCGAGCTGTTTTTT.

This chain links TRBV19 with TRBJ1-1; D not resolved. Germline V lookup: CDR1 LNHDA, CDR2 SQIVND (reference sequence). The V and J ends lost 9 bases and 1 base respectively, with 6 bases between them. This CDR3 is built from 11 residues. The CDR3 sequence: CASTRNTEAFF. CDR3 sequence (DNA): TGTGCCAGCACAAGGAACACTGAAGCTTTCTTT.